The clone carrying this TCR beta chain has just one count. The antigen remains undetermined. The record originates from a study of regulatory dendritic cells for organ transplantation. This CDR3 has 16 amino acids. Repertoires were generated with immunoSEQ multiplex PCR, while TCRdb's copy carries only in-frame clones and drops some. Of about 34,000 clones in the sample, about 88% were seen once. Memory T cells were CD45RO+, naive were CD45RA+, sorted by FACS. Whole-study findings and limits: Resting memory CD8+ T cells held the most alloreactive clonotypes. Considerable individual heterogeneity was seen in alloreactive memory CD8+ T cells.

The chain joins TRBV21-1 to TRBJ2-7; TRBD2, the table's D call, lacks a check against the DNA. TRBV21-1 is given as a pseudogene. This clonotype originated in a human donor in good health. Sequencing was performed on naive CD4+ T cells from blood. Specified subset: CD45RA+ naive T cells. CDR3 residues: CASSKASGLAVYEQYF. The CDR3 nucleotides are TGTGCCAGCAGCAAGGCCAGCGGACTAGCGGTATACGAGCAGTACTTC.